This T cell receptor (beta chain) was retrieved from a study of shared clonotypes between healthy human individuals. The study, taken as a whole, reports: Shared clonotypes across all four donors exceeded non-shared ones in generation probability. When naive CD4 clonotypes were compared across a handful of donors, 4% to 5.5% were shared. Memory subsets generally showed smaller estimated richness than naive subsets did.

Memory CD4+ cells were the fraction left after CD45RA+ naive selection. As concerns this clone: What it binds is unknown.

With 5 bases clipped from V and 8 bases from J, the junction kept 13 bases outside the gene matches. Germline CDR1 MRHNA, CDR2 SNTAGT. The CDR3 length is 15 residues. TCRdb keeps only in-frame clones here, not all; method: immunoSEQ multiplex PCR. The table has some 1 million clones, around 76% seen once. The source of this sequence is a man aged 18 to 29 in good health. The sequencing input was memory CD4+ T cells sorted from blood. Indicated subset: CD45RA-negative fraction. The V and J genes are TRBV6-4 and TRBJ1-2; TRBD1 agrees at 8 bases. CDR3 sequence: CASSIEIGQGRGYTF. The CDR3, as DNA: TGTGCCAGCAGTATAGAGATCGGACAGGGACGGGGCTACACCTTC.